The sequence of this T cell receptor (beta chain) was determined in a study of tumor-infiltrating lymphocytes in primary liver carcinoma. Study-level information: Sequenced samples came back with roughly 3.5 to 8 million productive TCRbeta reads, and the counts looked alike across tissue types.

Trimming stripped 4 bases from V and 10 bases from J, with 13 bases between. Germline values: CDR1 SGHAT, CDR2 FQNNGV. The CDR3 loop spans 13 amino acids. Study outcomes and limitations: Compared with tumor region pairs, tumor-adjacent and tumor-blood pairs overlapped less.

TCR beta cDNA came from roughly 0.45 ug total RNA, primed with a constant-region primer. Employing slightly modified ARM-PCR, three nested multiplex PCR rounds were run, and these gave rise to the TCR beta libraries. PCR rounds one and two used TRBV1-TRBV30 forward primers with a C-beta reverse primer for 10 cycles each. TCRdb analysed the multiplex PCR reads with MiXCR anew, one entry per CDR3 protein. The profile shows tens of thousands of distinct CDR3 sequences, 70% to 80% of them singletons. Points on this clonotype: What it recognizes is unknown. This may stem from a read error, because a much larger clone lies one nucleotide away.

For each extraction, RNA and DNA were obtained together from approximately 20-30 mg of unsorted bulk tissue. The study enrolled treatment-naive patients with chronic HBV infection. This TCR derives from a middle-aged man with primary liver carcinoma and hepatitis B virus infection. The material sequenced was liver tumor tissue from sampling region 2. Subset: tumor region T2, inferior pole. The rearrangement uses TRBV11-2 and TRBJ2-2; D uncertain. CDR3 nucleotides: TGTGCCAGCAGCTGGGTCCTTCCTGAGGAGCTGTTTTTT. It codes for CASSWVLPEELFF.